The 23 T cell receptor beta chains in this list originate from one sample, sequenced in a study of T cells in Graves' hyperthyroidism and ophthalmopathy. The source material, RNA transcripts, was used to amplify TCR beta CDR3 regions. HTBI primers were used for first-round RT-PCR of the TCR CDR3. One entry per CDR3 protein, called by TCRdb with MiXCR from the multiplex PCR reads. The data hold 700,000 to 950,000 distinct CDR3 sequences, with just over 35% observed a single time. The sequencing input was blood. All receptors come from a woman in her forties with Graves' hyperthyroidism.

V is TRBV6-1 and J is TRBJ2-2; D gene ambiguous. The CDR3 has 14 amino acids. The ends were cut back, 6 bases at V and 2 bases at J, with 10 bases in the middle. Germline V gene data show CDR1 as MNHNS and CDR2 as SASEGT. CDR3: CASRAAVNTGELFF. CDR3 coding DNA: TGTGCCAGCAGAGCCGCAGTCAACACCGGGGAGCTGTTTTTT.

V is TRBV20-1 and J is TRBJ1-2; TRBD1 agrees at 7 bases. Germline trimming cut 6 bases from V and 6 bases from J; bases unmatched to any gene: 13. The CDR3 spans 14 residues. Germline V gives CDR1 DFQATT, CDR2 SNEGSKA (reference sequence). Here the CDR3 reads CSATPTTGTNGYTF. CDR3 coding DNA: TGCAGTGCCACCCCTACGACAGGGACTAATGGCTACACCTTC.

Turning to this clonotype: An end of the junction does not agree with germline; a read error may underlie this. The V gene is TRBV7-9, the J gene TRBJ2-7; 9 nucleotides align to TRBD2. The CDR3 has 18 residues. CDR1 is SEHNR, CDR2 FQNEAQ, per germline (reference sequence). CDR3 nucleotides: TGCGCCAGCAGCCAAGATCACCCAATTATTAGCGGGAGATACGAGCAGTACTTC. It codes for CASSQDHPIISGRYEQYF.

The chain employs TRBV28 and TRBJ2-5; 10 positions match TRBD1. The CDR3 covers 17 residues. Losses at the gene ends were 3 bases for V and 5 bases for J; bases not matched to a gene: 12. From germline, CDR1 is MDHEN and CDR2 SYDVKM. The CDR3 is CASSFLGTGARKETQYF. As DNA, the CDR3 is TGTGCCAGCAGTTTCCTCGGGACAGGGGCGAGGAAGGAGACCCAGTACTTC.

In this sample, this clonotype turned up many times. The chain combines TRBV6-5 with TRBJ2-7; 7 bases are shared with TRBD2. The germline gives CDR1 MNHEY, CDR2 SVGAGI. The J segment lost 3 bases and the V segment lost 6 bases, leaving 11 bases of the junction unmatched. The CDR3 is made up of 15 amino acids. CDR3 loop: CASRRTSTGNYEQYF. The CDR3 coding sequence is TGTGCCAGCAGGAGGACTAGTACGGGAAACTACGAGCAGTACTTC.

The chain couples TRBV5-8 to TRBJ2-3; D gene unclear. CDR1 SGHTS and CDR2 YDEGEE come from the germline V gene. CDR3 length: 14 amino acids. The V gene lost 4 bases and the J gene lost 2 bases, with 11 bases spanning the gap. CDR3 protein: CASSVLRFTDTQYF. Here the CDR3 DNA reads TGTGCCAGCAGCGTCCTAAGATTCACAGATACGCAGTATTTT.

To note about this clonotype: The junction and the germline gene differ at one end; a read error may be behind it. This rearrangement joins TRBV11-2 to TRBJ1-5; D is undetermined. The CDR3 totals 16 residues. Germline V gives CDR1 SGHAT, CDR2 FQNNGV. The CDR3 region has the DNA TGTGCCAGCAGCTTATCGGACGGGCTGGTTAATCGGCCCCAGCATTTT. This sequence encodes CASSLSDGLVNRPQHF.

This clonotype was seen at least ten times. The chain has TRBV20-1 and TRBJ1-4; D remains unclear. The V end was cut by 6 bases, the J end by 5 bases, with 13 bases between. The CDR3 is made up of 13 amino acids. Germline values: CDR1 DFQATT, CDR2 SNEGSKA (reference sequence). The CDR3 region has the DNA TGCAGTGCCCGCGCCATCGGGAATGAAAAACTGTTTTTT. Residues: CSARAIGNEKLFF.

The chain combines TRBV12-3 or TRBV12-4 with TRBJ2-2; D is uncertain. The CDR3 is 15 residues long. Trimming removed 2 bases from V and 1 base from J, with 8 bases in between. The CDR3 sequence: CASSLSPLNTGELFF. The CDR3 region has the DNA TGTGCCAGCAGTTTATCTCCTCTGAACACCGGGGAGCTGTTTTTT.

The rearrangement links TRBV6-5 to TRBJ1-3, with unresolved D. The CDR3 length is 12 residues. Per germline, CDR1 MNHEY and CDR2 SVGAGI. V lost 8 bases to trimming and J lost 8 bases, with 13 bases between them. CDR3 DNA sequence: TGTGCCAGCGGCCTTATGGCACACACCATATATTTT. It specifies CASGLMAHTIYF.

This clonotype was seen at least ten times. V gene TRBV7-9 combines with J gene TRBJ1-5, with D perhaps TRBD1 (5 bases). This CDR3 has 16 residues. Germline V gives CDR1 SEHNR, CDR2 FQNEAQ (reference sequence). V was shortened by 5 bases and J by 4 bases, with 18 bases between the two germline ends. For the CDR3, the DNA is TGTGCCAGCAGCGCCCTGGGGGGTTCGGGGAATCAGCCCCAGCATTTT. Amino acid sequence: CASSALGGSGNQPQHF.

The chain is built from TRBV9 and TRBJ1-2, with D perhaps TRBD1 (5 bases). This CDR3 has 12 residues. Per the germline V gene, CDR1 is SGDLS and CDR2 is YYNGEE. V was cut by 5 bases and J by 4 bases, with 9 bases left in between. The CDR3 DNA sequence: TGTGCCAGCAGGACAGCTAGCTATGGCTACACCTTC. Protein: CASRTASYGYTF.

This clonotype was seen at least ten times. The J gene is TRBJ1-2, the V gene TRBV9; weak D call: TRBD1 (6 bases). The CDR3 covers 14 residues. V dropped 4 bases and J dropped 5 bases, with 15 bases sitting between them. Germline loops: CDR1 SGDLS, CDR2 YYNGEE. The CDR3 reads CASSPLKGGYGYTF. The CDR3 DNA reads as TGTGCCAGCAGCCCCCTCAAGGGGGGGTATGGCTACACCTTC. Variable domain in full (rest from reference TRBV9 and TRBJ1-2): DSGVTQTPKHLITATGQRVTLRCSPRSGDLSVYWYQQSLDQGLQFLIQYYNGEERAKGNILERFSAQQFPDLHSELNLSSLELGDSALYFCASSPLKGGYGYTFGSGTRLTVV.

This clonotype has at least ten counts. The rearrangement uses TRBV10-3 and TRBJ1-1; 9 nucleotides match TRBD1. The germline gives CDR1 ENHRY, CDR2 SYGVKD. V shed 10 bases and J 2 bases; nucleotides not matched to a gene: 11. This CDR3 spans 15 amino acids. Here the CDR3 reads CATLPDRGRNTEAFF. The DNA of the CDR3 is TGTGCCACCCTTCCGGACAGGGGTCGTAACACTGAAGCTTTCTTT.

The table lists this clonotype with many counts. This chain uses TRBV2 with TRBJ2-6; D call uncertain. The CDR3 is made up of 16 amino acids. Germline CDR1 and CDR2: SNHLY and FYNNEI. V lost 5 bases and J 4 bases, leaving 15 bases between the germline ends. This chain's CDR3 is CASSNEVGLGANVLTF. The CDR3 nucleotides read TGTGCCAGCAGTAACGAGGTGGGATTGGGGGCCAACGTCCTGACTTTC.

The rearrangement joins TRBV15 to TRBJ1-2; D possibly corresponds to TRBD1 (6 bases). V was cut by 3 bases and J by 3 bases, with 17 bases left in between. The germline gives CDR1 LNHNV, CDR2 YYDKDF (reference sequence). The CDR3 loop spans 16 amino acids. The CDR3 is CATSSVGTWGDYGYTF. For the CDR3, the DNA is TGTGCCACCAGCAGCGTAGGGACATGGGGCGACTATGGCTACACCTTC.

This clonotype has a handful of counts. CDR3 coding DNA: TGCGCCAGCAGCCAAGGGACACTCTACGAGCAGTACTTC. The encoded protein is CASSQGTLYEQYF. The gene calls are TRBV4-1 and TRBJ2-7; D is perhaps TRBD1 (5 bases). The CDR3 spans 13 residues. The V and J ends lost 1 base and 3 bases respectively, with 7 bases between them. Germline V gives CDR1 MGHRA, CDR2 YSYEKL.

V is TRBV5-5 and J is TRBJ1-5; TRBD1 matches 7 bases. Germline V lookup: CDR1 SGHKS, CDR2 YYEKEE (reference sequence). The CDR3 runs to 16 residues. V shed 2 bases, J shed 3 bases, and the junction held 8 bases outside the gene matches. CDR3 in DNA: TGTGCCAGCAGCTTAGAATTCGACAGGGCCAATCAGCCCCAGCATTTT. Protein product: CASSLEFDRANQPQHF.

This clonotype was seen repeatedly, ten times or more. The rearrangement joins TRBV29-1 to TRBJ2-5; 8 bases are shared with TRBD2. J gave up 4 bases and V 5 bases, and 6 bases lay outside the gene matches. The CDR3 is 13 amino acids. Germline V gene lookup returns CDR1 SQVTM and CDR2 ANQGSEA. The chain's CDR3 is CSVLLTSGETQYF. The DNA of the CDR3 is TGCAGCGTTCTACTCACTAGCGGAGAGACCCAGTACTTC.

This clonotype showed up many times. The chain combines TRBV10-3 with TRBJ1-1, with 7 bases matching TRBD1. The V gene end was trimmed by 9 bases and the J gene end by 9 bases; junction bases not matched to a gene: 13. In germline, CDR1 is ENHRY, CDR2 SYGVKD. The CDR3 runs to 13 residues. The CDR3: CAILRGQGEQAFF. CDR3 in DNA: TGTGCCATTCTTCGGGGGCAGGGGGAGCAAGCTTTCTTT.

This clonotype was counted a few times. The V gene is TRBV6-6, the J gene TRBJ2-7; 8 bases map to TRBD1. Trimming took 0 bases from V and 7 from J; bases not matched to a gene: 14. CDR1 is MNHNY and CDR2 is SVGAGI in the germline V gene (reference sequence). The CDR3 is 17 amino acids. The CDR3, as DNA: TGTGCCAGCAGTTACTCGATGATGACTTCATGGGACAGGGAGCAGTACTTC. Translation: CASSYSMMTSWDREQYF.

This clonotype was seen repeatedly, ten times or more. This chain uses TRBV24-1 with TRBJ1-1; unclear D gene. CDR1 and CDR2 (germline): KGHDR, SFDVKD. The length of the CDR3 is 15 residues. Trimming stripped 5 bases from V and 0 bases from J, with 12 bases between. CDR3 residues: CATSGPRGLNTEAFF. The CDR3 DNA reads as TGTGCCACCAGTGGCCCACGAGGCTTGAACACTGAAGCTTTCTTT.

The CDR3, as DNA: TGTGCCAGCAGTTCACAAGGATTTGCACAGGAGACCCAGTACTTC. It translates to CASSSQGFAQETQYF. The V gene is TRBV6-5, the J gene TRBJ2-5; no clear D. The CDR3 extends over 15 amino acids. Per the germline V gene, CDR1 is MNHEY and CDR2 is SVGAGI. V dropped 4 bases and J dropped 5 bases, with 17 bases sitting between them.